This TCR beta chain was sequenced in a study of a mutant IDH1 vaccine in newly diagnosed glioma. Whole-study context: Eight vaccinations were given in weeks 1, 3, 5, 7, 11, 15, 19 and 23. Receipt of radiotherapy, temozolomide, or both preceded the study, and most received both. The study's findings and limits: Induction of immune responses by the vaccine occurred in 93.3% of patients.

As to time point: week 5, during vaccination. Doses consisted of 300 ug of mutant IDH1 20-mer peptide each, paired with topical imiquimod. Tumors from donors were new WHO grade 3 or 4 IDH1-mutant astrocytomas with ATRX loss. Measured with immunoSEQ multiplex PCR; TCRdb has only the in-frame clones, and not every one. The repertoire has 40,000 to 60,000 clones, roughly 78% of them found once; the top ten carry 1.8%. This clone was observed a few times. Its antigen remains unknown. The CDR3 runs 13 residues. Germline V gene data show CDR1 as MNHEY and CDR2 as SVGAGI. V was pared by 5 bases and J by 0 bases, with 7 bases between.

This TCR derives from a woman in her 40s with glioma. This specimen was PBMCs, taken from a glioma patient whose treatment included an IDH1 peptide vaccine. The V call is TRBV6-5, the J call TRBJ1-2; possible D gene TRBD1, 5 bases. For the CDR3, the DNA is TGTGCCAGCAGTCTACAGGCTAACTATGGCTACACCTTC. Amino acid sequence: CASSLQANYGYTF.